The clone carrying this T cell receptor (beta chain) has just a few counts. Antigen: not known. The CDR3 has 14 amino acids. Trimming left V 6 bases short and J 3 bases short, with 13 bases between. CDR1 is MNHNY, CDR2 SVGAGI, per germline (reference sequence). The data derive from a study of T cell responses to AZD1222 COVID-19 vaccine. Study in general: Pooled in the analysis were second doses at about 4 or about 12 weeks. Findings and caveats of the study: Dominant at 160-218 and 743-854, vaccine-associated CD4 TCRs also spanned spike. Donor demographics were predominantly white British with a female majority; clonal diversity may be underestimated.

Assay used: immunoSEQ multiplex PCR; TCRdb lists only in-frame clones, some missing. The table records 240,000 or so clones, 85% to 95% of them present only once. The rearrangement uses TRBV6-6 and TRBJ2-3; D unresolved. This clonotype was sampled from an adult in good health. The specimen comprised peripheral blood, sampled on day 0 of AZD1222 vaccination. The CDR3 sequence is CASSPGWATDTQYF. The CDR3 nucleotides are TGTGCCAGCAGCCCCGGCTGGGCAACAGATACGCAGTATTTT.